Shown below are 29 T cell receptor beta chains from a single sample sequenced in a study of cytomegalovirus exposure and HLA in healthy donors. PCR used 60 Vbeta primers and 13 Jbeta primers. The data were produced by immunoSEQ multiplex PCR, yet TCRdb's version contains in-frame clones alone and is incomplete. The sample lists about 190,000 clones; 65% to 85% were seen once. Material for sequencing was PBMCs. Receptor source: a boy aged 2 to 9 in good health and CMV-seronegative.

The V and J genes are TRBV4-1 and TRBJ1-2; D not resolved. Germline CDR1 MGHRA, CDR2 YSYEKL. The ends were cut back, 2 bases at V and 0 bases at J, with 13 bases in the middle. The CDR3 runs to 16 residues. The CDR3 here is CASSQQLGRTNYGYTF. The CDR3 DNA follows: TGCGCCAGCAGCCAACAATTGGGCAGAACTAACTATGGCTACACCTTC.

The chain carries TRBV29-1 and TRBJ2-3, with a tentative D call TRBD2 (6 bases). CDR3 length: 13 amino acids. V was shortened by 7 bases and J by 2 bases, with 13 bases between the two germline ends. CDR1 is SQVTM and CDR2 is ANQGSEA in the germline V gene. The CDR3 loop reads CSAMGLLTDTQYF. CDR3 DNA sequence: TGCAGCGCCATGGGACTCCTCACAGATACGCAGTATTTT.

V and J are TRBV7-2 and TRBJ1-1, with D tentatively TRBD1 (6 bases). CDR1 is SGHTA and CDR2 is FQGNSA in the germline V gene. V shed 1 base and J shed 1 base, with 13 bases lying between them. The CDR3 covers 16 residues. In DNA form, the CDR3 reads TGTGCCAGCAGCTTAGTGAGGGGGAGGGGGAACACTGAAGCTTTCTTT. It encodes CASSLVRGRGNTEAFF.

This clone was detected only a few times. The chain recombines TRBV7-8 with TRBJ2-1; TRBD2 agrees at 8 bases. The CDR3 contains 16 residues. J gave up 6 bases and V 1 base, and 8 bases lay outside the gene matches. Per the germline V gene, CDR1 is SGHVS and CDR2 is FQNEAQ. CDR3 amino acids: CASSLVWSGSGNEQFF. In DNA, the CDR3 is TGTGCCAGCAGCTTAGTTTGGAGCGGGAGTGGCAATGAGCAGTTCTTC. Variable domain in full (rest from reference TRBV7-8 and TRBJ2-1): GAGVSQSPRYKVAKRGQDVALRCDPISGHVSLFWYQQALGQGPEFLTYFQNEAQLDKSGLPSDRFFAERPEGSVSTLKIQRTQQEDSAVYLCASSLVWSGSGNEQFFGPGTRLTVL.

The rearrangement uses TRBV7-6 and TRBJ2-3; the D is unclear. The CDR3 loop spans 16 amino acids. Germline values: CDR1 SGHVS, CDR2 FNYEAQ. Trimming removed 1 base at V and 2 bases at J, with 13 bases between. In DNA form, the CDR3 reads TGTGCCAGCAGCTTAGACCCCCTTAGATACACAGATACGCAGTATTTT. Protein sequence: CASSLDPLRYTDTQYF.

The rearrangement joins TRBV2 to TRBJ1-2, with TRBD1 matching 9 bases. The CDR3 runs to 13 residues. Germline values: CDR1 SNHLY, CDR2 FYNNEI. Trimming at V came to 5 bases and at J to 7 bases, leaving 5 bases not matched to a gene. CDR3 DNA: TGTGCCAGCAGTATTACAGGGGGCCCTGGCTACACCTTC. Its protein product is CASSITGGPGYTF. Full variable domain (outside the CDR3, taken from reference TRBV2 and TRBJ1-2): EPEVTQTPSHQVTQMGQEVILRCVPISNHLYFYWYRQILGQKVEFLVSFYNNEISEKSEIFDDQFSVERPDGSNFTLKIRSTKLEDSAMYFCASSITGGPGYTFGSGTRLTVV.

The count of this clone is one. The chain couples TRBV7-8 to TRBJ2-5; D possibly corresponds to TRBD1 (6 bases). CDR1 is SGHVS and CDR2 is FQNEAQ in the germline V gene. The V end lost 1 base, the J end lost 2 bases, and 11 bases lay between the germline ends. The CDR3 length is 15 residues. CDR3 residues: CASSLDRVTQETQYF. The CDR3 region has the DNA TGTGCCAGCAGCTTAGACAGGGTAACTCAAGAGACCCAGTACTTC.

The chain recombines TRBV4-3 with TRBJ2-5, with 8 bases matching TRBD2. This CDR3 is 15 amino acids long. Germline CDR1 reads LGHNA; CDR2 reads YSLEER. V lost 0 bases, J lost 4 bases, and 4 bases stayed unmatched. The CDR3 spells CASSQDRGGSETQYF. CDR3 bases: TGCGCCAGCAGCCAAGATCGGGGGGGGTCAGAGACCCAGTACTTC.

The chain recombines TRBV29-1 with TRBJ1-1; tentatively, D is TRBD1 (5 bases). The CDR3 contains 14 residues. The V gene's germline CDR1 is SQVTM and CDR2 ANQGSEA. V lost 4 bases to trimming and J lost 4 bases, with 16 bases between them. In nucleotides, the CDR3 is TGCAGCGTTGGGAGGGGACGAGGGACCACTGAAGCTTTCTTT. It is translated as CSVGRGRGTTEAFF.

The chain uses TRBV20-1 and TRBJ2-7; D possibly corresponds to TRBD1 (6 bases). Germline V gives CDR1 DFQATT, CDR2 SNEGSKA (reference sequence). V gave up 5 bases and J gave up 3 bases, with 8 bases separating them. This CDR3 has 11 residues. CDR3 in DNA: TGCAGTGCTTGGACAGACTACGAGCAGTACTTC. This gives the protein CSAWTDYEQYF.

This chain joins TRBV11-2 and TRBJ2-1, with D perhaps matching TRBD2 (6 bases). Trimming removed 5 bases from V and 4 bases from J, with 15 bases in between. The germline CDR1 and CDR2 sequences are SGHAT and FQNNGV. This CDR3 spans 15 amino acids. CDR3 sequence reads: CASSPPWRGYNEQFF. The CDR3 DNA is TGTGCCAGCAGCCCCCCCTGGAGGGGTTACAATGAGCAGTTCTTC.

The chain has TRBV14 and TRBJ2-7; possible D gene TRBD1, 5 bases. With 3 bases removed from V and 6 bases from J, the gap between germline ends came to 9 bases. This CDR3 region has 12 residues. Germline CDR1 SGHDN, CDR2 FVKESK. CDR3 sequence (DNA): TGTGCCAGCAGCCAGGGGCTGGGCGAGCAGTACTTC. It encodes CASSQGLGEQYF.

As DNA, the CDR3 is TGCAGCTTGTGTATCCGGGACAAGTACAATGAGCAGTTCTTC. Translating it yields CSLCIRDKYNEQFF. The rearrangement joins TRBV29-1 to TRBJ2-1; perhaps TRBD1 as D (6 bases). The CDR3 consists of 14 residues. Germline CDR1 and CDR2: SQVTM and ANQGSEA. The V gene lost 8 bases and the J gene lost 4 bases, with 18 bases spanning the gap.

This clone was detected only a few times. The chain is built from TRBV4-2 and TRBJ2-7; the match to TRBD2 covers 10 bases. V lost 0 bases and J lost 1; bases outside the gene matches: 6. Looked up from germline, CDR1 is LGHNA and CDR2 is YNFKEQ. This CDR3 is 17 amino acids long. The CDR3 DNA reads TGTGCCAGCAGCCAAGATTGGAGCGGGGGGGCGTCCTACGAGCAGTACTTC. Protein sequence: CASSQDWSGGASYEQYF.

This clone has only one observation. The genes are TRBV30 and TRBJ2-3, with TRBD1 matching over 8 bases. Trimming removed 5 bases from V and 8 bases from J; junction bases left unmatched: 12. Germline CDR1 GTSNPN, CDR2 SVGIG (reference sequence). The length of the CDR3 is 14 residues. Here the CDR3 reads CAWSQSRGRGTQYF. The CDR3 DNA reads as TGTGCCTGGTCCCAATCCAGGGGGCGCGGTACGCAGTATTTT. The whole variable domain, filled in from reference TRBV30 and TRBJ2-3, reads SQTIHQWPATLVQPVGSPLSLECTVEGTSNPNLYWYRQAAGRGLQLLFYSVGIGQISSEVPQNLSASRPQDRQFILSSKKLLLSDSGFYLCAWSQSRGRGTQYFGPGTRLTVL.

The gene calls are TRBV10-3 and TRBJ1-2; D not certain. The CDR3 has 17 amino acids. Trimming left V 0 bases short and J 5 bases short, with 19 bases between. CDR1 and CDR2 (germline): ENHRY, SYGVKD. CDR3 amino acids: CAISESRPGFGSYGYTF. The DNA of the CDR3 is TGTGCCATCAGTGAGTCCCGCCCGGGGTTCGGAAGTTATGGCTACACCTTC.

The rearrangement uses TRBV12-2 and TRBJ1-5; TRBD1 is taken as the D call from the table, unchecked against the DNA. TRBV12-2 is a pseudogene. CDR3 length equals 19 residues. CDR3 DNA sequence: TGTGCAATTTTGCTCCCTCGGTGGGCAGGGGGTCGTGGCAATCAGCCCCAGCATTTT. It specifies CAILLPRWAGGRGNQPQHF.

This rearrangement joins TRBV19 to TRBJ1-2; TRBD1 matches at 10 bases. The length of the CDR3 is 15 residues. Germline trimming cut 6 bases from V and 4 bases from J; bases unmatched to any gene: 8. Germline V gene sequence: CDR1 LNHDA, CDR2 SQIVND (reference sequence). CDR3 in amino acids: CASSSGTGAAYGYTF. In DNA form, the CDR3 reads TGTGCCAGTAGCTCCGGGACAGGGGCCGCCTATGGCTACACCTTC.

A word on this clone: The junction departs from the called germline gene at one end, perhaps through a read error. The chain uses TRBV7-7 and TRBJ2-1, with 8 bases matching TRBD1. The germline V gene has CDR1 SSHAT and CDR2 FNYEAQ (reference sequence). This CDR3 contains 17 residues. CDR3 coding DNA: TGTGCTAGCAGCTTAGGCTTCGGACAGGGCTCCTACAATGAGCAGTTCTTC. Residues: CASSLGFGQGSYNEQFF.

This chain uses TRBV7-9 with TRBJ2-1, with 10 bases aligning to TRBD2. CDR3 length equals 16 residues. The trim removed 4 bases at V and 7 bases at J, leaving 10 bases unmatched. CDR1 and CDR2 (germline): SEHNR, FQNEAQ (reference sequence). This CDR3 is CASSSGASGSGNEQFF. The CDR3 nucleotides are TGTGCCAGCAGCTCTGGGGCTAGCGGGAGCGGAAATGAGCAGTTCTTC.

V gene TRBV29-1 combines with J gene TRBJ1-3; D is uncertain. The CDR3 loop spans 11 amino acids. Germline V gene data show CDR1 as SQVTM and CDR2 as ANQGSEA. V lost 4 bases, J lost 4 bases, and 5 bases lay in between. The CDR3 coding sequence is TGCAGCGTTGTTCGGGGAAACACCATATATTTT. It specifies CSVVRGNTIYF.

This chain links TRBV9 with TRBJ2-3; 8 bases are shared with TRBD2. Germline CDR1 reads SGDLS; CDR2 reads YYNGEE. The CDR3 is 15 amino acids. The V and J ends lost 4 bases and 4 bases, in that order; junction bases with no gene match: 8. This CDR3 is CASSPRGLVPDTQYF. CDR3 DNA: TGTGCCAGCAGCCCTAGGGGACTAGTACCAGATACGCAGTATTTT.

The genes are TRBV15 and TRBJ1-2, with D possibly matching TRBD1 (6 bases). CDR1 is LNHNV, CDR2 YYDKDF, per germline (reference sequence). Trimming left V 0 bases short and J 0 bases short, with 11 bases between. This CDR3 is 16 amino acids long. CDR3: CATSRDTGHPNYGYTF. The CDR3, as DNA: TGTGCCACCAGCAGAGATACGGGACACCCTAACTATGGCTACACCTTC. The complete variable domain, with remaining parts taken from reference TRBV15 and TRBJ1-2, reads DAMVIQNPRYQVTQFGKPVTLSCSQTLNHNVMYWYQQKSSQAPKLLFHYYDKDFNNEADTPDNFQSRRPNTSFCFLDIRSPGLGDTAMYLCATSRDTGHPNYGYTFGSGTRLTVV.

The CDR3 DNA follows: TGTGCCAGCAGCCAAAGCAGGGGGATACTTGGGGCCAACGTCCTGACTTTC. Translating gives CASSQSRGILGANVLTF. This chain uses TRBV28 with TRBJ2-6, with TRBD1 matching 7 bases. CDR1 and CDR2 (germline): MDHEN, SYDVKM. The CDR3 is 17 residues long. The junction had 11 bases not matched to a gene; V was cut back by 6 bases and J by 3 bases.

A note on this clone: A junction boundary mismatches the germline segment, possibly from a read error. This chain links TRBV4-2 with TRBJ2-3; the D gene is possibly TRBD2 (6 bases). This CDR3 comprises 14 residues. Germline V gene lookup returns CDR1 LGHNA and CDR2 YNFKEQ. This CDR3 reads CASSPGVTRDTQYF. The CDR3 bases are TGTGCCAGCAGCCCGGGGGTTACCCGAGATACACAGTATTTT.

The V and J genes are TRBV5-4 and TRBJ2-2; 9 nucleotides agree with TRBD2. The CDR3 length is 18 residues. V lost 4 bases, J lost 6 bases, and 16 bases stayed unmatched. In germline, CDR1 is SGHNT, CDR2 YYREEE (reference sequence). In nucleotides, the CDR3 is TGTGCCAGCAGCCCCTACCCCTCCGCGGGGGGGGCCCCCGGGGAGCTGTTTTTT. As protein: CASSPYPSAGGAPGELFF.

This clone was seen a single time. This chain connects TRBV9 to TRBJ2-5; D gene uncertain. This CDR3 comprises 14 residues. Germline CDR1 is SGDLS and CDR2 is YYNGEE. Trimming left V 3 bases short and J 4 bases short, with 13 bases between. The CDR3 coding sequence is TGTGCCAGCAGCGCGTACGATTCGGGAGAGACCCAGTACTTC. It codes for CASSAYDSGETQYF.

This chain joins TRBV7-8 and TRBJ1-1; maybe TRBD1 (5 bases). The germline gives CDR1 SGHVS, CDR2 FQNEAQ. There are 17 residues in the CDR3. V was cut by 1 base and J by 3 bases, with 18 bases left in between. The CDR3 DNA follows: TGTGCCAGCAGCTTAGGGGCCCCCGACAGCCCGGACACTGAAGCTTTCTTT. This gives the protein CASSLGAPDSPDTEAFF.

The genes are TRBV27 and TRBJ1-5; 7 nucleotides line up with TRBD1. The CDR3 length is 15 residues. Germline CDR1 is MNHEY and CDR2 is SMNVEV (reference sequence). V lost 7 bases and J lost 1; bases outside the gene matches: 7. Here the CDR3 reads CASKDMGQSNQPQHF. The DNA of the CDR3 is TGTGCCAGCAAAGACATGGGACAGAGCAATCAGCCCCAGCATTTT.